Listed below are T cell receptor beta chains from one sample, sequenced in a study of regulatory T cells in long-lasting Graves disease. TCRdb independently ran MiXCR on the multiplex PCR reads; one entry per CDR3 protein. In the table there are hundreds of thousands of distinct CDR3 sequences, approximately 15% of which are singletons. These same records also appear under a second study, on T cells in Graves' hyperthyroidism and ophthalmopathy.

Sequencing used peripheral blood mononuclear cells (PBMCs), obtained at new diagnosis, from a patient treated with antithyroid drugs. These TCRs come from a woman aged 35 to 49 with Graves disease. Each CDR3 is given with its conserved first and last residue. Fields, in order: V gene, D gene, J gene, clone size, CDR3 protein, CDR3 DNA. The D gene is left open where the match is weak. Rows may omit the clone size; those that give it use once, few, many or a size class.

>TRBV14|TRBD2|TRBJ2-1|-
CASSQPKLAGAGGEQFF
TGTGCCAGCAGCCAGCCTAAGTTAGCGGGAGCGGGCGGTGAGCAGTTCTTC
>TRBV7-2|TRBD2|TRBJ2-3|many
CASSFTSGRNTDTQYF
TGTGCCAGCAGCTTTACTAGCGGGAGAAACACAGATACGCAGTATTTT
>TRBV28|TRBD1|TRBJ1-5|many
CASSAYTGVDNQPQHF
TGTGCCAGCAGTGCCTACACAGGGGTGGACAATCAGCCCCAGCATTTT
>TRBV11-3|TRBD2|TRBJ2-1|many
CASSLAQREDEQFF
TGTGCCAGCAGCTTAGCACAGCGGGAGGATGAGCAGTTCTTC
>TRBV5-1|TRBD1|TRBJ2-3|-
CATSQGMGTDTQYF
TGCGCCACCTCACAGGGGATGGGGACAGATACGCAGTATTTT
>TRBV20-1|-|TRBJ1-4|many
CSAPEGVGSEKLFF
TGCAGTGCCCCCGAGGGGGTGGGATCCGAAAAACTGTTTTTT
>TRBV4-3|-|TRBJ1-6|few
CASSQDLAAVNSPLHF
TGCGCCAGCAGCCAAGATCTAGCGGCAGTAAATTCACCCCTCCACTTT
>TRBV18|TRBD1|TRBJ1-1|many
CASSLRQGSTEAFF
TGTGCCAGCTCACTAAGACAGGGTTCCACTGAAGCTTTCTTT
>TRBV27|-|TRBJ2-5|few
CASSPNHETQYF
TGTGCCAGCAGCCCCAACCATGAGACCCAGTACTTC
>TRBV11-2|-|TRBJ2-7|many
CASRPIRGDGYEQYF
TGTGCCAGCAGGCCAATTAGAGGGGACGGCTACGAGCAGTACTTC
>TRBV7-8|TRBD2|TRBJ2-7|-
CASSPPSLGEGSYDQYF
TGTGCCAGCAGCCCTCCTTCACTAGGGGAGGGTTCCTACGATCAGTACTTC
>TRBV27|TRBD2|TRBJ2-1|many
CASSLSVGTSGYNEQFF
TGTGCCAGCAGTTTAAGTGTCGGAACTAGCGGATACAATGAGCAGTTCTTC
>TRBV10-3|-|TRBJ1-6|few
CAINQGSWDSPLHF
TGTGCCATCAATCAGGGCTCTTGGGATTCACCCCTCCACTTT
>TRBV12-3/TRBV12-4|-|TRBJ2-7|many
CASSFLSGLPVPEQYF
TGTGCCAGCAGTTTCCTTTCGGGACTTCCGGTACCCGAGCAGTACTTC
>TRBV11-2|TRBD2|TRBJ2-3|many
CASSLGTSGGYTDTQYF
TGTGCCAGCAGCTTAGGGACTAGCGGGGGATACACAGATACGCAGTATTTT
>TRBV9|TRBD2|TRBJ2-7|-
CASSPLAGAGYEQYF
TGTGCCAGCAGCCCCCTAGCGGGAGCCGGCTACGAGCAGTACTTC
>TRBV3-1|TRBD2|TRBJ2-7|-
CASSQRITGLAGVSEQYF
TGTGCCAGCAGCCAAAGGATAACGGGACTAGCGGGAGTCTCCGAGCAGTACTTC
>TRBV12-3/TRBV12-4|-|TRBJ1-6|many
CASALGTADSPLHF
TGTGCCAGCGCCCTGGGAACAGCCGATTCACCCCTCCACTTT
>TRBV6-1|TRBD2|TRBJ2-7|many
CASSRNLAGVDEQYF
TGTGCCAGCAGCCGCAACCTAGCGGGAGTCGACGAGCAGTACTTC
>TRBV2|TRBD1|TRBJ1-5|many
CASSTDRGSNQPQHF
TGTGCCAGCAGCACCGACAGGGGGAGCAATCAGCCCCAGCATTTT
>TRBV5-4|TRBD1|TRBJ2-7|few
CASSKPGTGRDEQYF
TGTGCCAGCAGCAAACCCGGGACAGGTCGCGACGAGCAGTACTTC
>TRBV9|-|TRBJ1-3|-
CASSVGVSGNTIYF
TGTGCCAGCAGCGTAGGGGTCTCTGGAAACACCATATATTTT
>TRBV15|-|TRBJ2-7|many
CATSRATDSYEQYF
TGTGCCACCAGCAGAGCGACAGATTCCTACGAGCAGTACTTC
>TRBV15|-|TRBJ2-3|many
CATSSDYTDTQYF
TGTGCCACCAGCAGCGACTACACAGATACGCAGTATTTT
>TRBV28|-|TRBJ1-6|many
CASSPPEDSSLRSPLHF
TGTGCCAGCAGTCCCCCCGAGGACTCCTCGTTGAGATCACCCCTCCACTTT
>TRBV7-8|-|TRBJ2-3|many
CASSLRRTTRTDTQYF
TGTGCCAGCAGCTTAAGGCGAACAACCCGTACAGATACGCAGTATTTT
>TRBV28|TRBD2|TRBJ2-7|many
CASSIIGGTAKDEQYF
TGTGCCAGCAGTATTATCGGGGGGACGGCTAAGGACGAGCAGTACTTC
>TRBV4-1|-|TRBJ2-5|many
CASSQDGSGDQETQYF
TGCGCCAGCAGCCAAGATGGAAGCGGCGACCAAGAGACCCAGTACTTC
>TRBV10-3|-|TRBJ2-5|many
CAISEVTRGETQYF
TGTGCCATCAGTGAAGTCACCCGGGGAGAGACCCAGTACTTC
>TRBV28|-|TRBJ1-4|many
CASSSNSRVHEKLFF
TGTGCCAGCAGTTCGAATTCACGGGTACATGAAAAACTGTTTTTT
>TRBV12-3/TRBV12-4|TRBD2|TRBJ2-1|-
CASRLGLAGGGPYNEQFF
TGTGCCAGCAGGCTGGGACTAGCGGGAGGGGGCCCCTACAATGAGCAGTTCTTC
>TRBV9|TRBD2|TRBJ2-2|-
CASSALLTSGGNTGELFF
TGTGCCAGCAGCGCATTACTAACTAGCGGGGGAAACACCGGGGAGCTGTTTTTT
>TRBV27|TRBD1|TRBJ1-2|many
CASSSSRTGYDGYTF
TGTGCCAGCAGTTCCAGCCGGACAGGGTATGATGGCTACACCTTC
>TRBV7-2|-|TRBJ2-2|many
CATPVLGEDTGELFF
TGTGCCACCCCTGTTTTGGGGGAGGACACCGGGGAGCTGTTTTTT
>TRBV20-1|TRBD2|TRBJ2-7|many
CSARLAGVWGREQYF
TGCAGTGCTCGACTAGCGGGAGTCTGGGGTCGCGAGCAGTACTTC
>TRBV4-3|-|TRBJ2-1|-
CASSQDVVRAGNEQFF
TGCGCCAGCAGCCAAGATGTCGTCCGTGCGGGTAATGAGCAGTTCTTC
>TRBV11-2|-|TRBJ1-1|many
CASSLVRDDEAFF
TGTGCCAGCAGCTTAGTAAGAGACGATGAAGCTTTCTTT
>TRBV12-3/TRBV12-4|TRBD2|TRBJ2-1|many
CASSHSTRAGSEQFF
TGTGCCAGCAGCCACTCGACTAGAGCGGGGAGCGAGCAGTTCTTC
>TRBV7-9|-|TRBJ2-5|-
CASLIGETQYF
TGTGCCAGCCTTATTGGGGAGACCCAGTACTTC
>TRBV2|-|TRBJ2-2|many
CASKVAGNTGELFF
TGTGCCAGCAAGGTGGCAGGGAACACCGGGGAGCTGTTTTTT
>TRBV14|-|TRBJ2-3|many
CASSHLGTDTQYF
TGTGCCAGCAGCCATCTGGGGACAGATACGCAGTATTTT
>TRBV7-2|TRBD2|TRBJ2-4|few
CASSPYRGLAGEGRNIQYF
TGTGCCAGCAGCCCCTACCGTGGACTAGCGGGAGAGGGTAGGAACATTCAGTACTTC
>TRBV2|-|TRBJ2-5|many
CASSEERMETQYF
TGTGCCAGCAGTGAAGAAAGGATGGAGACCCAGTACTTC
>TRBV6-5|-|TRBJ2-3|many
CASSYSGTSTDTQYF
TGTGCCAGCAGCTATAGCGGAACCAGCACAGATACGCAGTATTTT
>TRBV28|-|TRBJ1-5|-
CASSLPSAGVRGRTFQPQHF
TGTGCCAGCAGTTTACCGAGTGCTGGGGTGAGGGGCAGAACCTTTCAGCCCCAGCATTTT
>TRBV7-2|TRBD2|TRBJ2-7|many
CASSLGSLAGVGRSYEQYF
TGTGCCAGCAGCTTAGGTAGTCTAGCGGGAGTTGGACGCTCCTACGAGCAGTACTTC
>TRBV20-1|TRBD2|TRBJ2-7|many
CSARVAGGYEQYF
TGCAGTGCTAGAGTAGCGGGCGGCTACGAGCAGTACTTC
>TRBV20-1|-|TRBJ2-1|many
CSARKTGEAYNEQFF
TGCAGTGCTAGAAAGACGGGGGAGGCATACAATGAGCAGTTCTTC
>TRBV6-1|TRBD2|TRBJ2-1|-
CASTGLAGALWDNEQFF
TGTGCCAGCACAGGACTAGCGGGAGCACTTTGGGATAATGAGCAGTTCTTC
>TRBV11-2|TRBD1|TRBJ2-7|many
CASSLEGQRSSYEQYF
TGTGCCAGCAGCTTAGAGGGACAGCGTAGCTCCTACGAGCAGTACTTC
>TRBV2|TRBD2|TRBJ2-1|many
CASGGGTPLNEQFF
TGTGCCAGCGGGGGGGGGACTCCCCTAAATGAGCAGTTCTTC
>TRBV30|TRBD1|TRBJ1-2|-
CAQRPDRPPYGYTF
TGTGCCCAGCGCCCGGACAGGCCCCCCTATGGCTACACCTTC
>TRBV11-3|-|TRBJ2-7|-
CASSLIDLYNEQYF
TGTGCTAGCAGCTTAATAGATCTTTACAATGAGCAGTACTTC
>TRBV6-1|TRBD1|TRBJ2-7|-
CASSWGQVTSYEQYF
TGTGCCAGCAGCTGGGGACAGGTAACCTCCTACGAGCAGTACTTC
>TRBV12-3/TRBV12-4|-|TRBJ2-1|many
CASSLVDEQFF
TGTGCCAGCAGCTTAGTTGATGAGCAGTTCTTC
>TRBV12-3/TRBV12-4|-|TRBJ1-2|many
CASSPTPSNYGYTF
TGTGCCAGCAGCCCAACCCCCTCAAACTATGGCTACACCTTC
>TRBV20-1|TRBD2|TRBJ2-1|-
CSARVQRESPTSYNEQFF
TGCAGTGCTAGGGTCCAGCGGGAGTCCCCAACCTCCTACAATGAGCAGTTCTTC
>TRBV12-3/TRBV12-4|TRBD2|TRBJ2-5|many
CASSFLAAQETQYF
TGTGCCAGCAGTTTTCTAGCGGCCCAAGAGACCCAGTACTTC
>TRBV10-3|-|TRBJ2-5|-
CATRHMDGVETQYF
TGTGCCACCCGACATATGGATGGGGTCGAGACCCAGTACTTC